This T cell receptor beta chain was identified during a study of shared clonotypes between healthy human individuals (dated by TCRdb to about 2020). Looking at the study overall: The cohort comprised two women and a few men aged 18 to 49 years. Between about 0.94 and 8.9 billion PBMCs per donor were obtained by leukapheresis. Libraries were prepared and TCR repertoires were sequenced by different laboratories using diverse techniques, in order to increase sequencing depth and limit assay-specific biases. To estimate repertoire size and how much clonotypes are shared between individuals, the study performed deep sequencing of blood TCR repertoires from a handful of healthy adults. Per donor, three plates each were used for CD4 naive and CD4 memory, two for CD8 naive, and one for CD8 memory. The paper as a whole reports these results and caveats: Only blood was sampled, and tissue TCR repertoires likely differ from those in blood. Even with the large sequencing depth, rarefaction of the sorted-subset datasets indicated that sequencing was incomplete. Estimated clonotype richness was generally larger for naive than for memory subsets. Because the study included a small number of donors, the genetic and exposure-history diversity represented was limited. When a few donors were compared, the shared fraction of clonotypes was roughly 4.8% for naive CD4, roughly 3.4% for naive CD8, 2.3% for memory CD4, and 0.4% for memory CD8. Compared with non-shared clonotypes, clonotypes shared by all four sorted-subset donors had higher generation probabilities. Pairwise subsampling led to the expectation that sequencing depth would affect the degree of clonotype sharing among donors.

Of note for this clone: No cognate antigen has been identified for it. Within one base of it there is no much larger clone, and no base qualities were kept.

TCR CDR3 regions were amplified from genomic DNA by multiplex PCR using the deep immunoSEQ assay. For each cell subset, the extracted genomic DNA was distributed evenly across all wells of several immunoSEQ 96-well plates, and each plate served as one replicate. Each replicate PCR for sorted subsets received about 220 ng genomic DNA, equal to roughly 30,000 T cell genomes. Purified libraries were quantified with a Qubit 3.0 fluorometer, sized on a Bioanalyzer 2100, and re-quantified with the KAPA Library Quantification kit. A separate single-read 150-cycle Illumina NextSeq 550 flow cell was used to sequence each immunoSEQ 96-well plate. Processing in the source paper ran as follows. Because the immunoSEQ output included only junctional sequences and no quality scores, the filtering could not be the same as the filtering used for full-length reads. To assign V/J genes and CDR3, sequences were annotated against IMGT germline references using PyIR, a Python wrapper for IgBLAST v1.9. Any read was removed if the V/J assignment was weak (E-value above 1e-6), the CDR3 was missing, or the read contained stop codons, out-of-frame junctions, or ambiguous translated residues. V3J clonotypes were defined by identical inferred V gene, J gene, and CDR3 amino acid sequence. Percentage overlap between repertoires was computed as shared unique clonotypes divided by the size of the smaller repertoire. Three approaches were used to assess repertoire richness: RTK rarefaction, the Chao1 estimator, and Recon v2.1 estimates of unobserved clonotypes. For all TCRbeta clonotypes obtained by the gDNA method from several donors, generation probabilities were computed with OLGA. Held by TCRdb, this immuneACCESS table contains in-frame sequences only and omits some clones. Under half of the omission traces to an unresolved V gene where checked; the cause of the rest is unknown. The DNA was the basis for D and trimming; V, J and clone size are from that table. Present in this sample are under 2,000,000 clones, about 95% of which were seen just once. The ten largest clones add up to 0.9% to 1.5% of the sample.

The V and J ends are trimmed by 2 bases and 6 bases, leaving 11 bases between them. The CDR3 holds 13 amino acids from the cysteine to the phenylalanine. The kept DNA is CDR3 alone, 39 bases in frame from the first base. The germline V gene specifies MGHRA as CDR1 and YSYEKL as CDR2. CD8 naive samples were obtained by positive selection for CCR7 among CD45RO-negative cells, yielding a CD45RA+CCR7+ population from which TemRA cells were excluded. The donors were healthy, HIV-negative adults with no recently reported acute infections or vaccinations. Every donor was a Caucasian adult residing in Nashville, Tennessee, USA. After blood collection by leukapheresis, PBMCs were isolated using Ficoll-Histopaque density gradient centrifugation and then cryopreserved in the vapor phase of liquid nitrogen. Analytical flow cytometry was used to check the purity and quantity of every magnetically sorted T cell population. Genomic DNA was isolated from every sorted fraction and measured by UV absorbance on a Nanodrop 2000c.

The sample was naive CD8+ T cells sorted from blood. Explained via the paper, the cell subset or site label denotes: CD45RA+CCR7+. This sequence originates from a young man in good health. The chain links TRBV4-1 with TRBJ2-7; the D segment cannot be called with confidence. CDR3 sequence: CASSQQVVGEQYF. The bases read TGCGCCAGCAGCCAACAAGTAGTCGGCGAGCAGTACTTC.